The 7 T cell receptor beta chains presented below share a single source sample, sequenced in a study of blood T cell repertoires in COVID-19. The assay was immunoSEQ multiplex PCR, and TCRdb's table has in-frame clones only and misses some. Among fewer than 350,000 clones listed, around 87% were seen once. Sequencing used peripheral blood. The receptors were sampled from a woman between 25 and 40 years old who had recovered from COVID-19.

This chain links TRBV5-1 with TRBJ1-6, with 7 bases that match TRBD1. The J segment lost 8 bases and the V segment lost 3 bases, leaving 5 bases of the junction unmatched. CDR1 and CDR2 (germline): SGHRS, YFSETQ. The CDR3 covers 14 residues. The CDR3 reads CASSSTGDYSPLHF. The CDR3 DNA reads as TGCGCCAGCAGCTCAACAGGGGATTATTCACCCCTCCACTTT.

J is TRBJ1-1 and V is TRBV6-5, with no clear D. The CDR3 runs to 13 residues. With 5 bases removed from V and 4 bases from J, the gap between germline ends came to 11 bases. Germline CDR1 reads MNHEY; CDR2 reads SVGAGI. The CDR3 protein is CASSRMRGTEAFF. In nucleotides, the CDR3 is TGTGCCAGCAGTAGGATGCGGGGCACTGAAGCTTTCTTT.

V and J are TRBV19 and TRBJ1-2; D not resolved. The CDR3 runs to 12 residues. Trimming stripped 5 bases from V and 7 bases from J, with 11 bases between. Germline CDR1 reads LNHDA; CDR2 reads SQIVND (reference sequence). CDR3 coding DNA: TGTGCCAGTAGTTCGAGTGGTGGTGGCTACACCTTC. Translated, it gives CASSSSGGGYTF.

The chain couples TRBV3-1 (or the pseudogene TRBV3-2) to TRBJ2-5; 11 nucleotides match TRBD2. Germline V gene lookup returns CDR1 LGHDT and CDR2 YNNKEL (reference sequence). J gave up 1 base and V 0 bases, and 13 bases lay outside the gene matches. This CDR3 spans 20 amino acids. The CDR3, as DNA: TGTGCCAGCAGCCAAGATCGCGTCCTAGCGGGGGGCGCCCCCCAAGAGACCCAGTACTTC. Translation gives CASSQDRVLAGGAPQETQYF.

This clone was recorded only once. This chain joins TRBV28 and TRBJ2-7, with 9 bases matching TRBD1. Germline CDR1 reads MDHEN; CDR2 reads SYDVKM. Unmatched junction bases numbered 8, after V lost 5 bases and J lost 3 bases. The CDR3 is 15 amino acids. The CDR3 DNA reads TGTGCCAGCAGTCCTCTGACAGGGGGTTACTACGAGCAGTACTTC. This sequence encodes CASSPLTGGYYEQYF.

This rearrangement joins TRBV10-3 to TRBJ1-3; possibly TRBD1 for D (6 bases). Trimming pared 10 bases from V and 2 bases from J, leaving 9 bases between. The CDR3 consists of 12 residues. The germline V gene has CDR1 ENHRY and CDR2 SYGVKD. CDR3 nucleotide sequence: TGTGCCACAGGGGCCACTGGAAACACCATATATTTT. Its protein product is CATGATGNTIYF.

Note on this clone: Within the sample, other DNA sequences also encode this same CDR3. The chain's CDR3 is CASSLGQMNTEAFF. For the CDR3, the DNA is TGTGCCAGCAGCTTAGGACAGATGAACACTGAAGCTTTCTTT. The rearrangement joins TRBV7-2 to TRBJ1-1, with D maybe TRBD1 (5 bases). Trimming removed 1 base from V and 0 bases from J, with 6 bases in between. This CDR3 contains 14 residues. Germline V CDR1 and CDR2: SGHTA, FQGNSA.